This TCR beta chain was captured in a study of T cell changes during pregnancy in multiple sclerosis. Per germline, CDR1 MNHNY and CDR2 SVGAGI (reference sequence). CDR3 length: 16 amino acids. The ends lost 6 bases at V and 5 bases at J; junction bases unmatched: 15. The method was immunoSEQ multiplex PCR; TCRdb's version includes in-frame clones alone and lacks a portion of them. The repertoire holds tens of thousands of clones, with over 80% as singletons. The V call is TRBV6-6, the J call TRBJ1-1, with TRBD1 identical over 7 bases. This clonotype was obtained from a female donor with multiple sclerosis, enrolled in a pregnancy study. The sample in question was CD4+ T cells from peripheral blood mononuclear cells, obtained before pregnancy. In DNA, the CDR3 is TGTGCCAGCAGCCCTCCCAGAGGGGGCGCGGGTACTGAAGCTTTCTTT. Its protein is CASSPPRGGAGTEAFF.